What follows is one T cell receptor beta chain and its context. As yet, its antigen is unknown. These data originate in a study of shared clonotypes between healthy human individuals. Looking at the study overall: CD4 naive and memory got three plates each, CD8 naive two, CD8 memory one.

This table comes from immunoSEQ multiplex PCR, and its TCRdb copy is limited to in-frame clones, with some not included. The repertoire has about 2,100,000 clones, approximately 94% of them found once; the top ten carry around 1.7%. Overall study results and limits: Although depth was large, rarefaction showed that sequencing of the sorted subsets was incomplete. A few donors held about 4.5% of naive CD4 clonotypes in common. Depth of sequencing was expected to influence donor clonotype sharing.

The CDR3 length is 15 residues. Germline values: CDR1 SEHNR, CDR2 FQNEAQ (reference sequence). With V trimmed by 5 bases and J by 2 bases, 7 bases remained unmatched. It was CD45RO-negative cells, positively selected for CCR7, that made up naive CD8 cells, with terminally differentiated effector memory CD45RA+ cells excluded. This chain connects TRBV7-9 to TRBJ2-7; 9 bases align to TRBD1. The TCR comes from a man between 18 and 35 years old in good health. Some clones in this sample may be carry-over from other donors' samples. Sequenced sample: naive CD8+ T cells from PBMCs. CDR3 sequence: CASSAQDRGTYEQYF. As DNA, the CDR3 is TGTGCCAGCAGCGCCCAGGACAGGGGAACCTACGAGCAGTACTTC.